This TCR beta chain appears in the sequencing data of a study of blood T cell repertoires in COVID-19. Background on the study: Samples representing acute and convalescent COVID-19 were sourced from the United States, Italy and Spain. Sources were T cells, B-cell-depleted T cells, or PBMCs; the material itself was cDNA or gDNA.

Germline lookup yields CDR1 SNHLY and CDR2 FYNNEI. V was cut by 1 base and J by 6 bases, with 13 bases left in between. There are 15 residues in the CDR3. Original analysis: For nucleated cells, counts were estimated from reference gene primer amplification. The table came from immunoSEQ multiplex PCR; TCRdb's copy has only in-frame clones and leaves some out. That table supplies the V and J calls and clone size; D and trimming were determined from the DNA. The sample has roughly 70,000 clones; 60% to 75% are singletons. This clone appeared once. This clonotype was obtained from a woman aged 70 to 79 with acute or convalescent COVID-19. The V and J genes are TRBV2 and TRBJ1-5; possibly TRBD1 for D (6 bases). The sequencing sample was made of peripheral blood. DNA of the CDR3: TGTGCCAGCAGTGAAGGTCGGACAGTGAGTCAGCCCCAGCATTTT. This sequence encodes CASSEGRTVSQPQHF.